The 19 T cell receptor beta chains listed next were all sequenced from one sample in a study of cytomegalovirus exposure and HLA in healthy donors. It was with 60 Vbeta and 13 Jbeta primers that the PCR ran. Profiling relied on immunoSEQ multiplex PCR, and the TCRdb table lists in-frame clones only, not all of them. The table lists around 210,000 clones, about 77% of them singletons. The specimen was PBMCs. The receptors derive from a boy aged 5-17 years in good health and CMV-seronegative.

This clone was observed a handful of times. The chain joins TRBV11-3 to TRBJ2-2; 10 bases are shared with TRBD1. The CDR3 has 15 residues. V was clipped by 5 bases and J by 4 bases; unmatched bases: 4. From germline, CDR1 is SGHNT and CDR2 YENEEA. CDR3 amino acids: CASSHRDRGTGELFF. The DNA of the CDR3 is TGTGCCAGCAGCCACCGGGACAGGGGCACCGGGGAGCTGTTTTTT.

This sequence joins TRBV19 and TRBJ2-7; D is undetermined. There are 15 residues in the CDR3. Trimming cost V 5 bases and J 4 bases, with 18 bases left between them. Germline V lookup: CDR1 LNHDA, CDR2 SQIVND (reference sequence). CDR3 in amino acids: CASSPLAAAKYEQYF. The CDR3 nucleotides read TGTGCCAGTAGTCCTCTGGCGGCAGCGAAATACGAGCAGTACTTC. The full variable domain, its missing parts supplied by reference TRBV19 and TRBJ2-7, is DGGITQSPKYLFRKEGQNVTLSCEQNLNHDAMYWYRQDPGQGLRLIYYSQIVNDFQKGDIAEGYSVSREKKESFPLTVTSAQKNPTAFYLCASSPLAAAKYEQYFGPGTRLTVT.

The CDR3 loop reads CASAWTFEANYGYTF. The CDR3 nucleotides read TGTGCCAGCGCATGGACTTTTGAGGCAAACTATGGCTACACCTTC. V and J are TRBV27 and TRBJ1-2, with unresolved D. The CDR3 covers 15 residues. Trimming took 8 bases from V and 2 from J, leaving 18 bases between them. Per germline, CDR1 MNHEY and CDR2 SMNVEV (reference sequence).

The chain employs TRBV5-1 and TRBJ2-3; 11 bases map to TRBD1. Losses at the gene ends were 4 bases for V and 4 bases for J; bases not matched to a gene: 8. The germline gives CDR1 SGHRS, CDR2 YFSETQ. The CDR3 runs 16 residues. The CDR3 loop reads CASSLPGTGGADTQYF. DNA of the CDR3: TGCGCCAGCAGCCTTCCCGGGACAGGGGGTGCAGATACGCAGTATTTT.

The chain recombines TRBV11-3 with TRBJ2-5, with D perhaps TRBD2 (6 bases). The V gene's germline CDR1 is SGHNT and CDR2 YENEEA. V was clipped by 6 bases and J by 4 bases, with 18 bases between them. CDR3 size: 15 residues. CDR3 sequence reads: CASSPYHRESETQYF. CDR3 coding DNA: TGTGCCAGCAGTCCTTACCACCGGGAGTCAGAGACCCAGTACTTC.

This clone was detected only once. The chain combines TRBV4-1 with TRBJ2-7; TRBD2 agrees at 9 bases. Looked up from germline, CDR1 is MGHRA and CDR2 is YSYEKL. The ends lost 4 bases at V and 5 bases at J; junction bases unmatched: 15. The CDR3 covers 17 residues. In DNA, the CDR3 is TGCGCCAGCAGCCGAGGGGTTGATAGCGGGAGACTCAACGAGCAGTACTTC. This codes for CASSRGVDSGRLNEQYF.

The CDR3 DNA sequence: TGCGCCAGCAGCCAAGATCCAGGGGGGCTATACGAGCAGTACTTC. Protein: CASSQDPGGLYEQYF. V is TRBV4-1 and J is TRBJ2-7, with D possibly being TRBD1 (7 bases). Germline V gene lookup returns CDR1 MGHRA and CDR2 YSYEKL. Deletions cut 0 bases from V and 4 bases from J, with 13 bases between. The CDR3 covers 15 residues.

V and J are TRBV4-1 and TRBJ2-3; 8 nucleotides agree with TRBD2. The CDR3 sequence is 13 residues long. The J segment lost 5 bases and the V segment lost 4 bases, leaving 2 bases of the junction unmatched. Germline assignment: CDR1 MGHRA and CDR2 YSYEKL. CDR3 protein: CASSPTSGDTQYF. Written as DNA, the CDR3 is TGCGCCAGCAGCCCCACTAGCGGAGATACGCAGTATTTT.

The chain uses TRBV6-1 and TRBJ2-1, with 8 bases aligning to TRBD1. Trimming at V came to 8 bases and at J to 3 bases, leaving 6 bases not matched to a gene. CDR1 MNHNS and CDR2 SASEGT come from the germline V gene. The CDR3 totals 14 residues. The DNA of the CDR3 is TGTGCCAGCGGGTCCGGACAGGGCTACAATGAGCAGTTCTTC. This codes for CASGSGQGYNEQFF.

V and J are TRBV7-9 and TRBJ2-4; D might be TRBD2 (6 bases). The V end was cut by 1 base, the J end by 6 bases, with 13 bases between. Germline V gene data show CDR1 as SEHNR and CDR2 as FQNEAQ (reference sequence). The CDR3 covers 15 residues. The CDR3 loop reads CASSLGGAEGNIQYF. DNA of the CDR3: TGTGCCAGCAGCTTAGGCGGGGCGGAGGGAAACATTCAGTACTTC.

This chain connects TRBV7-9 to TRBJ1-4, with D possibly matching TRBD1 (5 bases). The CDR3 contains 14 residues. Germline values: CDR1 SEHNR, CDR2 FQNEAQ (reference sequence). V was shortened by 8 bases and J by 0 bases, with 10 bases between the two germline ends. The CDR3 region is CASCDSATNEKLFF. The CDR3 DNA is TGTGCCAGCTGCGACAGTGCAACTAATGAAAAACTGTTTTTT.

The chain couples TRBV6-4 to TRBJ1-2; 10 nucleotides match TRBD1. The V gene's germline CDR1 is MRHNA and CDR2 SNTAGT. V lost 6 bases and J lost 5; bases outside the gene matches: 9. The CDR3 totals 15 residues. In DNA form, the CDR3 reads TGTGCCAGCAGGACAGAGGACAGGGGGAGTTATGGCTACACCTTC. Amino acids: CASRTEDRGSYGYTF.

CDR3 sequence: CASSVFGTGIDEQYF. For the CDR3, the DNA is TGTGCCAGCAGCGTATTCGGGACAGGGATCGACGAGCAGTACTTC. The chain has TRBV9 and TRBJ2-7, with 9 positions matching TRBD1. Germline CDR1 and CDR2: SGDLS and YYNGEE. The CDR3 runs to 15 residues. With 1 base clipped from V and 5 bases from J, the junction kept 7 bases outside the gene matches.

The V gene is TRBV11-3, the J gene TRBJ2-3; TRBD2 is a possible D gene (6 bases). The CDR3 sequence is 17 residues long. The ends were cut back, 4 bases at V and 5 bases at J, with 22 bases in the middle. Germline V lookup: CDR1 SGHNT, CDR2 YENEEA. CDR3 coding DNA: TGTGCCAGCAGCTCGACGCGGGGATCCCCCGGGGGAGATACGCAGTATTTT. Its protein product is CASSSTRGSPGGDTQYF. Variable domain in full (rest from reference TRBV11-3 and TRBJ2-3): EAGVVQSPRYKIIEKKQPVAFWCNPISGHNTLYWYLQNLGQGPELLIRYENEEAVDDSQLPKDRFSAERLKGVDSTLKIQPAELGDSAVYLCASSSTRGSPGGDTQYFGPGTRLTVL.

The CDR3 protein is CASSLSFANEQFF. CDR3 nucleotide sequence: TGTGCCAGCAGCTTAAGTTTTGCGAATGAGCAGTTCTTC. J is TRBJ2-1 and V is TRBV7-3; D is ambiguous. The CDR3 consists of 13 residues. Trimming cost V 1 base and J 7 bases, with 8 bases left between them. CDR1 SGHTA and CDR2 FQGTGA come from the germline V gene. The variable domain in full, with the rest retrieved from reference TRBV7-3 and TRBJ2-1, is GAGVSQTPSNKVTEKGKYVELRCDPISGHTALYWYRQSLGQGPEFLIYFQGTGAADDSGLPNDRFFAVRPEGSVSTLKIQRTERGDSAVYLCASSLSFANEQFFGPGTRLTVL.

The chain couples TRBV11-2 to TRBJ2-5; D possibly corresponds to TRBD2 (5 bases). Trimming stripped 4 bases from V and 5 bases from J, with 14 bases between. CDR1 is SGHAT, CDR2 FQNNGV, per germline. This CDR3 has 14 residues. CDR3 residues: CASSSPRGGETQYF. The CDR3 nucleotides are TGTGCCAGCAGCTCGCCGAGAGGCGGGGAGACCCAGTACTTC.

The J gene is TRBJ2-5, the V gene TRBV18, with D perhaps TRBD2 (5 bases). Trimming removed 6 bases from V and 5 bases from J, with 13 bases in between. The germline V gene encodes CDR1 KGHSH and CDR2 LQKENI. The CDR3 has 13 residues. Written as DNA, the CDR3 is TGTGCCAGCTCGGACTGGTCCTCGGAGACCCAGTACTTC. As protein: CASSDWSSETQYF.

This chain connects TRBV29-1 to TRBJ2-1, with 10 bases lining up with TRBD2. Germline V gene data show CDR1 as SQVTM and CDR2 as ANQGSEA. V gave up 4 bases and J gave up 5 bases; unmatched junction bases: 14. CDR3 length: 17 amino acids. This CDR3 reads CSVGSFASGSYDNEQFF. CDR3 nucleotides: TGCAGCGTTGGATCATTTGCTAGCGGGAGCTATGACAATGAGCAGTTCTTC.

The chain has TRBV11-3 and TRBJ1-6; weak D call: TRBD1 (5 bases). V lost 4 bases, J lost 0 bases, and 7 bases lay in between. The germline V gene has CDR1 SGHNT and CDR2 YENEEA. This CDR3 is 15 amino acids long. The CDR3: CASSSDSSYNSPLHF. The CDR3, as DNA: TGTGCCAGCAGCTCCGACAGCTCCTATAATTCACCCCTCCACTTT.